A single sample is the source of the 15 T cell receptor beta chains below, sequenced in a study of human CD8 memory T cell subsets. Making the TCR beta libraries relied on UMI-labeled 5' RACE. TCRdb reprocessed the 5' RACE reads, with one entry per CDR3 protein and no DNA. This repertoire includes about 11,000 distinct CDR3 sequences. Sample: CD8+ T cells from PBMCs. All receptors come from a human donor in good health.

This chain links TRBV28 with TRBJ2-7; the D call from TCRdb, TRBD1, cannot be confirmed without DNA. There are 13 residues in the CDR3. CDR1 and CDR2 (germline): MDHEN, SYDVKM. CDR3: CASSLFGGYEQYF.

The J gene is TRBJ1-5, the V gene TRBV28. Germline values: CDR1 MDHEN, CDR2 SYDVKM. The CDR3 consists of 14 residues. The CDR3 spells CASSLRRNNQPQHF.

This chain connects TRBV15 to TRBJ1-4. The CDR3 has 14 residues. From germline, CDR1 is LNHNV and CDR2 YYDKDF (reference sequence). The CDR3 region is CATSSLPLNEKLFF.

The chain employs TRBV7-6 and TRBJ2-1; the D call of TRBD1 rests on TCRdb alone, since no DNA is present to check it. CDR1 is SGHVS and CDR2 is FNYEAQ in the germline V gene. This CDR3 region has 15 residues. CDR3 sequence reads: CASSYSGGAYNEQFF.

This clonotype counts as medium-sized by frequency. This rearrangement joins TRBV2 to TRBJ1-6. The CDR3 is 17 amino acids. Germline V gene data show CDR1 as SNHLY and CDR2 as FYNNEI. CDR3 loop: CASSERQYLTYNSPLHF.

By frequency, this clonotype is medium-sized. The V and J genes are TRBV28 and TRBJ1-5. The CDR3 totals 14 residues. Germline V gives CDR1 MDHEN, CDR2 SYDVKM. The CDR3: CASRVRPGKQPQHF. The full variable domain, in which reference TRBV28 and TRBJ1-5 provide the parts outside the CDR3, is DVKVTQSSRYLVKRTGEKVFLECVQDMDHENMFWYRQDPGLGLRLIYFSYDVKMKEKGDIPEGYSVSREKKERFSLILESASTNQTSMYLCASRVRPGKQPQHFGDGTRLSIL.

The chain employs TRBV6-6 and TRBJ2-2; the D call of TRBD1 rests on TCRdb alone, since no DNA is present to check it. This CDR3 comprises 14 residues. Germline CDR1 and CDR2: MNHNY and SVGAGI (reference sequence). This CDR3 is CASSDRGNTGELFF.

The chain links TRBV4-2 to TRBJ2-2; TCRdb calls TRBD1, which cannot be checked without DNA. There are 16 residues in the CDR3. The germline V gene encodes CDR1 LGHNA and CDR2 YNFKEQ. CDR3 in amino acids: CASSQVGGPNTGELFF.

The chain uses TRBV2 and TRBJ1-2; there is no DNA to check the TCRdb D call of TRBD1. The CDR3 has 15 amino acids. Germline CDR1 SNHLY, CDR2 FYNNEI. This CDR3 is CASPASWDPGDGYTF.

By frequency, this clonotype is medium-sized. The chain joins TRBV7-9 to TRBJ2-1. Per the germline V gene, CDR1 is SEHNR and CDR2 is FQNEAQ (reference sequence). This CDR3 has 15 amino acids. The CDR3: CASSSSWAEDNEQFF.

This clonotype is medium-sized (0.01 to 0.1%) by frequency. V is TRBV7-9 and J is TRBJ2-7. There are 14 residues in the CDR3. The V gene's germline CDR1 is SEHNR and CDR2 FQNEAQ (reference sequence). CDR3 region: CASSLGGGWYEQYF. Using reference TRBV7-9 and TRBJ2-7 for the parts outside the CDR3, the full variable domain is DTGVSQNPRHKITKRGQNVTFRCDPISEHNRLYWYRQTLGQGPEFLTYFQNEAQLEKSRLLSDRFSAERPKGSFSTLEIQRTEQGDSAMYLCASSLGGGWYEQYFGPGTRLTVT.

This chain connects TRBV5-6 to TRBJ2-1. CDR3 length: 13 amino acids. Germline V gives CDR1 SGHDT, CDR2 YYEEEE. The CDR3 reads CASSLMAYNEQFF.

The genes are TRBV20-1 and TRBJ2-2; TCRdb returns TRBD2, unconfirmable since there is no DNA. The CDR3 runs 15 residues. Germline loops: CDR1 DFQATT, CDR2 SNEGSKA (reference sequence). CDR3 in amino acids: CSARGPGARTGELFF.

This clonotype counts as medium-sized by frequency. The J gene is TRBJ2-2, the V gene TRBV5-1; TCRdb gives TRBD1 as the D gene, but with no DNA this cannot be confirmed. CDR3 length: 16 amino acids. Germline CDR1 is SGHRS and CDR2 is YFSETQ. CDR3 protein: CASSLVGAGDTGELFF.

V and J are TRBV12-5 and TRBJ2-1; TCRdb designates TRBD2, a call that cannot be tested without DNA. The CDR3 runs 16 residues. Germline CDR1 LGHNT, CDR2 FRNRAP. CDR3 residues: CASGFLGDSGGYEQFF.